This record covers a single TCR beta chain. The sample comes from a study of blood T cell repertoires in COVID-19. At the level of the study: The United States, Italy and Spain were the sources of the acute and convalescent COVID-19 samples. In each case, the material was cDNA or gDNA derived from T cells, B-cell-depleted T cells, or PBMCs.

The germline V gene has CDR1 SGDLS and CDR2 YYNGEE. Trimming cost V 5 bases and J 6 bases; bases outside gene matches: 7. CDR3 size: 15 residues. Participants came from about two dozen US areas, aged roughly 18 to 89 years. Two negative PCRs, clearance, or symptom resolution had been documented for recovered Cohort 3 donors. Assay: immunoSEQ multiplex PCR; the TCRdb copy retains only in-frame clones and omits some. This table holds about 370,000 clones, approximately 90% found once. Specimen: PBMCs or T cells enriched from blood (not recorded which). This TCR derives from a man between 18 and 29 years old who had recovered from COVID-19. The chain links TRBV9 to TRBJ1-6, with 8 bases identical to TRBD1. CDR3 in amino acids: CASRAGTGTNSPLHF. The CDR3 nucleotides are TGTGCCAGCAGAGCCGGGACAGGCACTAATTCACCCCTCCACTTT.